The clone carrying this T cell receptor (beta chain) was seen only a few times. Germline-derived CDR1 and CDR2 are LNHDA and SQIVND (reference sequence). There are 18 residues in the CDR3. V lost 2 bases and J lost 0, with 17 bases in between. This entry comes from a study of T cell clones after liver transplantation. Method: immunoSEQ multiplex PCR; TCRdb's copy keeps in-frame clones and lacks some. In the table there are 85,000 to 110,000 clones, about 88% of which are singletons. The sequence was collected from a human patient who received a liver transplant. The T cells may come from the graft donor. The chain has TRBV19 and TRBJ1-5; possible D gene TRBD1, 5 bases. The sequencing used CD4+ T cells from blood, collected approximately 43 months after liver transplant. CDR3 nucleotide sequence: TGTGCCAGTAGTATAAGGAAGGCAGGGCCGAATAGCAATCAGCCCCAGCATTTT. Its protein is CASSIRKAGPNSNQPQHF.